One and the same sample provided the 29 T cell receptor beta chains below, sequenced in a study of blood T cells in healthy people across ages. PCR was performed a second time for roughly 6 to 12 cycles using a sample-barcoded 5' primer and a J-beta primer mix. TCRdb used MiXCR to reprocess the 5' RACE reads, holding one entry per CDR3 protein. This sample carries 700,000 or so distinct CDR3 sequences, 20% to 25% of them seen once, and the ten largest clones take about 22%. The sequenced sample consisted of blood. These TCRs come from a man between 65 and 85 years old in good health.

In this sample, this clonotype turned up a few times. A junction boundary mismatches the germline segment, possibly from a read error. The chain links TRBV5-1 to TRBJ1-3; 8 nucleotides line up with TRBD1. This CDR3 has 15 residues. Germline CDR1 reads SGHRS; CDR2 reads YFSETQ. The CDR3 loop is CASSLDGQGGNTMYF. The CDR3 nucleotides read TGCGCCAGCAGCTTGGACGGACAGGGAGGAAACACCATGTATTTT.

The gene calls are TRBV4-2 and TRBJ1-2, with D tentatively TRBD1 (5 bases). Trimming stripped 0 bases from V and 3 bases from J, with 23 bases between. The CDR3 contains 19 residues. Germline loops: CDR1 LGHNA, CDR2 YNFKEQ. For the CDR3, the DNA is TGTGCCAGCAGCCAAGATGCGTTCGGGGCAGACTTAACCCACTATGGCTACACCTTC. Protein sequence: CASSQDAFGADLTHYGYTF.

The chain couples TRBV4-1 to TRBJ1-2; unclear D gene. The ends were cut back, 0 bases at V and 2 bases at J, with 10 bases in the middle. Germline CDR1 reads MGHRA; CDR2 reads YSYEKL. There are 15 residues in the CDR3. CDR3 DNA: TGCGCCAGCAGCCAAGAGGGCAGAACAAACTATGGCTACACCTTC. This encodes CASSQEGRTNYGYTF.

The chain employs TRBV29-1 and TRBJ1-2, with TRBD1 identical over 7 bases. Germline values: CDR1 SQVTM, CDR2 ANQGSEA. The CDR3 spans 16 residues. V shed 3 bases and J 0 bases; nucleotides not matched to a gene: 10. CDR3 amino acids: CSVEGDSTTANYGYTF. The CDR3 DNA is TGCAGCGTTGAGGGGGACAGCACTACTGCTAACTATGGCTACACCTTC.

The genes are TRBV28 and TRBJ2-2; possible D gene TRBD2, 6 bases. CDR3 length equals 16 residues. Germline loops: CDR1 MDHEN, CDR2 SYDVKM. Trimming cost V 6 bases and J 5 bases, with 19 bases left between them. The CDR3, as DNA: TGTGCCAGCAGCCAAGGCCCGGGAGTGTTGACCGGGGAGCTGTTTTTT. It encodes CASSQGPGVLTGELFF. The complete variable domain, with remaining parts taken from reference TRBV28 and TRBJ2-2, reads DVKVTQSSRYLVKRTGEKVFLECVQDMDHENMFWYRQDPGLGLRLIYFSYDVKMKEKGDIPEGYSVSREKKERFSLILESASTNQTSMYLCASSQGPGVLTGELFFGEGSRLTVL.

This clonotype has just a few counts. This rearrangement joins TRBV20-1 to TRBJ1-2; D remains unclear. The CDR3 runs to 13 residues. V was clipped by 6 bases and J by 1 base, with 12 bases between them. Germline values: CDR1 DFQATT, CDR2 SNEGSKA (reference sequence). This CDR3 is CSAPLLLNYGYTF. DNA of the CDR3: TGCAGTGCCCCGCTTTTACTTAACTATGGCTACACCTTC.

The chain uses TRBV29-1 and TRBJ2-4; no firm D call. CDR1 and CDR2 from the germline V gene are SQVTM and ANQGSEA. V was pared by 2 bases and J by 5 bases, with 10 bases between. The length of the CDR3 is 13 residues. CDR3 protein: CSVESESQNIQYF. CDR3 bases: TGCAGCGTTGAATCAGAATCCCAAAACATTCAGTACTTC.

The chain is built from TRBV24-1 and TRBJ2-2; D may be TRBD2 (7 bases). The germline gives CDR1 KGHDR, CDR2 SFDVKD. The ends were cut back, 3 bases at V and 6 bases at J, with 13 bases in the middle. CDR3 length equals 15 residues. CDR3 sequence: CATSDPTGRAGELFF. CDR3 DNA sequence: TGTGCCACCAGTGATCCTACAGGGAGGGCCGGGGAGCTGTTTTTT.

The table lists this clonotype with a few counts. This chain uses TRBV20-1 with TRBJ2-2, with 9 bases matching TRBD2. This CDR3 comprises 15 residues. In germline, CDR1 is DFQATT, CDR2 SNEGSKA (reference sequence). J was trimmed by 7 bases and V by 2 bases; bases with no gene match: 8. CDR3 amino acids: CSARLAGGFGGELFF. DNA for the CDR3: TGCAGTGCTAGACTGGCGGGAGGGTTTGGCGGGGAGCTGTTTTTT.

V usage is TRBV3-1 and J usage is TRBJ1-4, with D maybe TRBD1 (5 bases). The V gene lost 3 bases and the J gene lost 15 bases, with 14 bases spanning the gap. The germline V gene has CDR1 LGHDT and CDR2 YNNKEL (reference sequence). The CDR3 runs to 12 residues. The CDR3 DNA reads TGTGCCAGCAGCCAGGGTGGGACTTCGGTGTTTTTT. Its translation is CASSQGGTSVFF.

V is TRBV10-3 and J is TRBJ2-3; tentatively, D is TRBD2 (6 bases). Germline V gene sequence: CDR1 ENHRY, CDR2 SYGVKD. V was shortened by 6 bases and J by 0 bases, with 10 bases between the two germline ends. There are 14 residues in the CDR3. The CDR3 nucleotides are TGTGCCATCAGGAGCGGGCAAAGCACAGATACGCAGTATTTT. This encodes CAIRSGQSTDTQYF.

This clonotype occurred a few times. V and J are TRBV5-1 and TRBJ1-5; D ambiguous. CDR3 length: 13 residues. The germline V gene has CDR1 SGHRS and CDR2 YFSETQ. Trimming removed 2 bases from V and 3 bases from J, with 6 bases in between. This CDR3 reads CASSFDTNQPQHF. CDR3 in DNA: TGCGCCAGCAGCTTCGACACCAATCAGCCCCAGCATTTT.

The gene calls are TRBV7-2 and TRBJ1-5, with D tentatively TRBD1 (5 bases). V shed 2 bases and J shed 5 bases, with 13 bases lying between them. The germline V gene encodes CDR1 SGHTA and CDR2 FQGNSA. CDR3 size: 15 residues. The CDR3 sequence: CASSLQGVAYQPQHF. The CDR3 region has the DNA TGTGCCAGCAGCTTACAGGGAGTTGCCTATCAGCCCCAGCATTTT. The entire variable domain, with the rest obtained from reference TRBV7-2 and TRBJ1-5, is as follows: GAGVSQSPSNKVTEKGKDVELRCDPISGHTALYWYRQSLGQGLEFLIYFQGNSAPDKSGLPSDRFSAERTGGSVSTLTIQRTQQEDSAVYLCASSLQGVAYQPQHFGDGTRLSIL.

This chain links TRBV20-1 with TRBJ2-7, with unresolved D. Germline V gene lookup returns CDR1 DFQATT and CDR2 SNEGSKA (reference sequence). CDR3 length: 12 residues. V was trimmed by 7 bases and J by 2 bases, leaving 12 bases between them. CDR3 sequence reads: CSGRPETYEQYF. CDR3 coding DNA: TGCAGTGGCAGGCCCGAGACCTACGAGCAGTACTTC.

This clonotype appeared once. This chain uses TRBV7-6 with TRBJ2-1, with 7 bases identical to TRBD1. Germline V gene data show CDR1 as SGHVS and CDR2 as FNYEAQ. CDR3 length equals 13 residues. V dropped 10 bases and J dropped 0; count of bases not matched to a gene: 3. The DNA for the CDR3 is TGTGCCACGCAGGGGGACTCCTACAATGAGCAGTTCTTC. The encoded protein is CATQGDSYNEQFF.

This clonotype was detected a few times. The rearrangement uses TRBV7-6 and TRBJ2-1; 8 bases are shared with TRBD1. The closer fit of TRBJ2-7 to the DNA end suggests the J call may be wrong. CDR1 and CDR2 from the germline V gene are SGHVS and FNYEAQ. The length of the CDR3 is 15 residues. CDR3 in DNA: TGTGCCAGCAGCTTAGCAATACAGGGGGTCTACGAGCAGTACTTC. It encodes CASSLAIQGVYEQYF.

This clonotype showed up many times. This chain links TRBV6-6 with TRBJ2-7; 15 nucleotides match TRBD2. There are 16 residues in the CDR3. V lost 6 bases, J lost 4 bases, and 7 bases stayed unmatched. The germline V gene encodes CDR1 MNHNY and CDR2 SVGAGI (reference sequence). The CDR3 DNA is TGTGCCAGCAGCCAAGGACTAGCGGGGGGGCAATACGAGCAGTACTTC. Translated: CASSQGLAGGQYEQYF.

The table lists this clonotype with many counts. The V gene is TRBV20-1, the J gene TRBJ2-5, with D unclear. The V and J ends lost 1 base and 6 bases respectively, with 12 bases between them. Germline V lookup: CDR1 DFQATT, CDR2 SNEGSKA (reference sequence). This CDR3 is built from 13 residues. In DNA form, the CDR3 reads TGCAGTGCTAGAGGATTAGCCATTCAGACCCAGTACTTC. Residues: CSARGLAIQTQYF.

CDR3 loop: CSAGSGANVLTF. CDR3 sequence (DNA): TGCAGTGCCGGCTCTGGGGCCAACGTCCTGACTTTC. The gene calls are TRBV20-1 and TRBJ2-6; no firm D call. The CDR3 is 12 amino acids. Germline V gene data show CDR1 as DFQATT and CDR2 as SNEGSKA (reference sequence). The V gene lost 6 bases and the J gene lost 0 bases, with 3 bases spanning the gap.

The CDR3 bases are TGCGCCAGCAGCAGGTCCAACCGAAGCGGGGTTAGCTCCTACGAGCAGTACTTC. Its protein product is CASSRSNRSGVSSYEQYF. The chain employs TRBV5-1 and TRBJ2-7, with 7 bases lining up with TRBD2. V was clipped by 4 bases and J by 0 bases; unmatched bases: 16. Germline CDR1 reads SGHRS; CDR2 reads YFSETQ. This CDR3 has 18 amino acids.

This chain joins TRBV20-1 and TRBJ2-1; 9 positions match TRBD2. Germline V gene data show CDR1 as DFQATT and CDR2 as SNEGSKA (reference sequence). The CDR3 contains 14 residues. The V gene end was trimmed by 3 bases and the J gene end by 2 bases; junction bases not matched to a gene: 2. DNA of the CDR3: TGCAGTGCTAGCGGCGGGGGGGCCTACAATGAGCAGTTCTTC. Its translation: CSASGGGAYNEQFF.

This clonotype was found a few times. CDR3: CASSSGQGWDEQFF. For the CDR3, the DNA is TGTGCCAGCAGCTCGGGACAGGGCTGGGATGAGCAGTTCTTC. The chain is built from TRBV6-1 and TRBJ2-1, with 9 bases fitting TRBD1. CDR1 MNHNS and CDR2 SASEGT come from the germline V gene. V lost 6 bases, J lost 8 bases, and 8 bases stayed unmatched. The CDR3 spans 14 residues.

This clonotype was counted only a few times. The V call is TRBV10-3, the J call TRBJ2-2; D not resolved. Trimming removed 6 bases from V and 4 bases from J, with 15 bases in between. Per germline, CDR1 ENHRY and CDR2 SYGVKD. The CDR3 loop spans 15 amino acids. CDR3 region: CAIRDRAQGTGELFF. The CDR3 DNA is TGTGCCATCAGGGACCGGGCCCAAGGCACCGGGGAGCTGTTTTTT.

This clonotype was picked up a small number of times. The chain's CDR3 is CASRDGTDLNTEAFF. CDR3 nucleotides: TGCGCCAGCAGGGATGGGACAGATTTGAACACTGAAGCTTTCTTT. This chain uses TRBV5-1 with TRBJ1-1, with 7 bases aligning to TRBD1. Germline CDR1 SGHRS, CDR2 YFSETQ. The CDR3 runs 15 residues. J lost 0 bases, V lost 5 bases, and 7 bases had no gene match.

This clonotype was recorded many times. The chain links TRBV13 to TRBJ2-3; D remains unclear. Germline CDR1 PRHDT, CDR2 FYEKMQ (reference sequence). This CDR3 is built from 16 residues. The V end was cut by 0 bases, the J end by 2 bases, with 12 bases between. For the CDR3, the DNA is TGTGCCAGCAGCTTAGGGGAAACACAGAACACAGATACGCAGTATTTT. It specifies CASSLGETQNTDTQYF.

This clonotype was detected ten times or more. V gene TRBV29-1 combines with J gene TRBJ1-1, with D perhaps matching TRBD1 (5 bases). The CDR3 covers 10 residues. With 5 bases removed from V and 8 bases from J, the gap between germline ends came to 9 bases. CDR1 SQVTM and CDR2 ANQGSEA come from the germline V gene. The chain's CDR3 is CSVTDREAFF. The CDR3 coding sequence is TGCAGCGTTACCGACAGAGAAGCTTTCTTT.

Ten or more counts support this clonotype. The gene calls are TRBV7-6 and TRBJ1-5; D is unresolved. In germline, CDR1 is SGHVS, CDR2 FNYEAQ. The CDR3 is made up of 13 amino acids. V lost 2 bases, J lost 3 bases, and 5 bases lay in between. The CDR3 DNA sequence: TGTGCCAGCAGCTTATCCGACAATCAGCCCCAGCATTTT. Translated: CASSLSDNQPQHF.

This clonotype was found many times. This chain joins TRBV12-3 or TRBV12-4 and TRBJ2-1; 7 nucleotides agree with TRBD2. The V and J ends lost 6 bases and 0 bases, in that order; junction bases with no gene match: 2. CDR3 length: 14 residues. In nucleotides, the CDR3 is TGTGCCAGCAGGGCTAGCGGCTCCTACAATGAGCAGTTCTTC. It yields the protein CASRASGSYNEQFF.

This clonotype was seen more than once but under ten times. CDR3 nucleotide sequence: TGCGCCAGCAGCCAAGATCCAATTAGCGGGAGATTGAGCACCGGGGAGCTGTTTTTT. Translating gives CASSQDPISGRLSTGELFF. The chain has TRBV4-3 and TRBJ2-2; the match to TRBD2 covers 9 bases. Germline values: CDR1 LGHNA, CDR2 YSLEER. The ends lost 0 bases at V and 4 bases at J; junction bases unmatched: 12. This CDR3 has 19 amino acids.